The clone carrying this TCR beta chain is labeled medium-sized (0.01 to 0.1%). This CDR3 is 14 amino acids long. V gave up 10 bases and J gave up 2 bases, with 18 bases separating them. Germline CDR1 reads LNHDA; CDR2 reads SQIVND (reference sequence). Each patient came to thyroid surgery without any prior treatment (of any kind). This record belongs to a study of metastatic and nonmetastatic thyroid tumors. TCRdb re-processed the PCR reads through MiXCR. The sample includes about 16,000 clones, around 23% of them seen just once. The origin of this receptor is a female donor with papillary thyroid cancer or a benign thyroid nodule (not recorded which). Some clones in this sample may be carry-over from other donors' samples. Material for sequencing was adjacent normal tissue. This chain joins TRBV19 and TRBJ2-7; a possible D gene is TRBD1 (6 bases). The chain's CDR3 is CATQDRSPPYEQYF. In DNA, the CDR3 is TGTGCCACGCAAGACAGGTCACCTCCCTACGAGCAGTACTTC.